These T cell receptor beta chains were read from a single sample in a study of CD8+ T cells in alopecia areata. TCRdb keeps only in-frame clones here, not all; method: immunoSEQ multiplex PCR. The table shows fewer than 150,000 clones, with 45% to 60% occurring only once. Sequenced here: CD4+ T cells sorted from blood, sampled at week 0. Receptor source: a human donor with alopecia areata. Each CDR3 is given with its conserved first and last residue. D genes are given only for firm matches. Some rows have no size entry. The others give once, few or many, or a class for an expanded clone.

CDR3	DNA	V	D	size	J
CASSFPGRINQPQHF	TGTGCCAGCAGTTTTCCGGGACGGATCAATCAGCCCCAGCATTTT	TRBV5-4	NA	NA	TRBJ1-5
CASSLSVGGAIQETQYF	TGCGCCAGCAGCTTGAGCGTTGGGGGGGCCATCCAAGAGACCCAGTACTTC	TRBV5-1	NA	few	TRBJ2-5
CASSPDGLAGQPQHF	TGTGCCAGCTCACCGGACGGGTTAGCCGGGCAGCCCCAGCATTTT	TRBV18	NA	few	TRBJ1-5
CASSLPGQTYEQYF	TGTGCCAGCAGTTTACCGGGACAGACCTACGAGCAGTACTTC	TRBV28	TRBD1	few	TRBJ2-7
CASSVEAGGPTDTQYF	TGTGCCAGCAGCGTAGAGGCAGGGGGCCCAACAGATACGCAGTATTTT	TRBV9	TRBD1	NA	TRBJ2-3
CASSPSGRNYGYTF	TGTGCCAGCTCACCATCCGGACGTAACTATGGCTACACCTTC	TRBV18	NA	NA	TRBJ1-2
CASSDPTGTGEKLFF	TGTGCCAGCAGTGACCCCACAGGGACGGGTGAAAAACTGTTTTTT	TRBV2	NA	NA	TRBJ1-4
CASSTAEEKLFF	TGTGCCAGTAGTACGGCGGAGGAAAAACTGTTTTTT	TRBV19	NA	NA	TRBJ1-4
CASSFTGAEFYEQYF	TGCGCCAGCAGCTTTACAGGGGCTGAGTTCTACGAGCAGTACTTC	TRBV5-1	TRBD1	NA	TRBJ2-7
CASSLGSGTGIINQPQHF	TGTGCCAGCAGCTTAGGATCAGGGACAGGAATTATCAATCAGCCCCAGCATTTT	TRBV7-9	TRBD1	few	TRBJ1-5
CASSLDGGEETQYF	TGCGCCAGCAGCTTGGACGGGGGCGAGGAGACCCAGTACTTC	TRBV5-1	NA	NA	TRBJ2-5
CASSLGQGRNNEQFF	TGTGCCAGCAGCCTTGGACAGGGGCGAAACAATGAGCAGTTCTTC	TRBV6-5	TRBD1	NA	TRBJ2-1
CASSVGTTSNEQFF	TGTGCCAGCAGCGTCGGGACTACCTCCAATGAGCAGTTCTTC	TRBV9	TRBD2	few	TRBJ2-1
CASSQDYEGNEKLFF	TGCGCCAGCAGCCAAGATTACGAGGGGAATGAAAAACTGTTTTTT	TRBV4-3	NA	NA	TRBJ1-4
CASSAPGTSGGAGPKHTQYF	TGTGCCAGCAGCGCTCCCGGGACTAGCGGGGGGGCCGGCCCGAAGCATACGCAGTATTTT	TRBV9	TRBD2	NA	TRBJ2-3
CASSNGAGGPTYEQYF	TGTGCCAGCAGCAATGGAGCGGGGGGGCCGACCTACGAGCAGTACTTC	TRBV21-1	NA	few	TRBJ2-7
CASRKDTNTGELFF	TGTGCCAGCAGGAAAGACACGAACACCGGGGAGCTGTTTTTT	TRBV5-6	NA	NA	TRBJ2-2
CASSVDRVGTEAFF	TGTGCCAGCAGCGTCGACAGGGTGGGCACTGAAGCTTTCTTT	TRBV9	TRBD1	NA	TRBJ1-1
CAISAREEQYF	TGTGCCATCAGTGCCCGGGAGGAGCAGTACTTC	TRBV10-3	NA	few	TRBJ2-7
CASSLDQDGTQYF	TGTGCCAGCAGCTTGGACCAGGACGGGACCCAGTACTTC	TRBV5-6	NA	NA	TRBJ2-5
CASSPGQGMNEQYF	TGTGCCAGCTCACCGGGACAGGGTATGAACGAGCAGTACTTC	TRBV18	TRBD1	NA	TRBJ2-7
CASSVLAGSTDTQYF	TGTGCCAGCAGCGTACTAGCGGGGTCCACAGATACGCAGTATTTT	TRBV9	TRBD2	NA	TRBJ2-3
CTSSQEHTSGTHEQYF	TGCACCAGCAGCCAAGAACATACTAGCGGGACCCACGAGCAGTACTTC	TRBV1	NA	NA	TRBJ2-7
CSVGTGWGEQFF	TGCAGCGTCGGGACAGGTTGGGGCGAGCAGTTCTTC	TRBV29-1	TRBD1	few	TRBJ2-1
CASSPSAGSYEQYF	TGTGCCAGCAGCCCCTCTGCAGGGTCCTACGAGCAGTACTTC	TRBV7-9	NA	few	TRBJ2-7
CATSREYRDRETQYF	TGTGCCACCAGCAGGGAATACAGGGATCGGGAGACCCAGTACTTC	TRBV15	NA	NA	TRBJ2-5
CASSSASAQETQYF	TGTGCCAGCAGCTCTGCTAGCGCCCAAGAGACCCAGTACTTC	TRBV7-9	NA	NA	TRBJ2-5
CASSQEGAGGVEQYF	TGCGCCAGCAGCCAAGAAGGGGCAGGGGGCGTCGAGCAGTACTTC	TRBV4-1	TRBD1	NA	TRBJ2-7
CASSSTSGVSYEQYF	TGCGCCAGCAGCTCGACTAGCGGGGTTTCCTACGAGCAGTACTTC	TRBV5-1	TRBD2	NA	TRBJ2-7
CASSRDGTAEAFF	TGTGCCAGCAGTCGCGACGGGACAGCTGAAGCTTTCTTT	TRBV28	TRBD1	few	TRBJ1-1
CASSLSGQGFSGYTF	TGTGCCAGCAGCCTATCGGGACAGGGCTTCTCTGGCTACACCTTC	TRBV9	TRBD1	NA	TRBJ1-2
CASSKIREGRGGKLFF	TGTGCCAGCAGCAAAATAAGGGAAGGCAGAGGGGGAAAACTGTTTTTT	TRBV21-1	NA	few	TRBJ1-4
CASSESGGGNTIYF	TGTGCCAGCAGTGAATCTGGGGGTGGAAACACCATATATTTT	TRBV2	NA	NA	TRBJ1-3
CASSEIGGTYNEQFF	TGTGCCAGCAGTGAAATTGGCGGGACCTACAATGAGCAGTTCTTC	TRBV6-1	NA	NA	TRBJ2-1
CASSQYSIFTGENTEAFF	TGCGCCAGCAGCCAATATTCAATTTTCACAGGGGAGAACACTGAAGCTTTCTTT	TRBV4-1	TRBD1	NA	TRBJ1-1